These T cell receptor beta chains were read from a single sample in a study of blood T cell repertoires in COVID-19. TCRdb's table, derived via immunoSEQ multiplex PCR, lists solely in-frame clones and lacks some. The sample includes around 200,000 clones, 70% to 80% seen only once; the top ten take about 14%. Sequenced sample: peripheral blood. The receptors originated from a man aged 45-65 years who had recovered from COVID-19. Each CDR3 is given with its conserved first and last residue. D genes are given only for firm matches. Clone size appears in some rows only: once, few, many, or a class for an expanded clone.

>TRBJ2-3|TRBV19|-|TRBD2
CASSMGGSPTDTQYF
TGTGCCAGTAGTATGGGAGGGAGTCCCACAGATACGCAGTATTTT
>TRBJ1-2|TRBV5-6|-|TRBD1
CASSPGQGYGGYTF
TGTGCCAGCAGCCCGGGACAGGGTTACGGTGGCTACACCTTC
>TRBJ2-2|TRBV3-1/TRBV3-2|-|-
CASSRRPELRTGELFF
TGTGCCAGCAGCCGCCGTCCCGAGCTGAGGACCGGGGAGCTGTTTTTT
>TRBJ2-3|TRBV7-9|medium-sized|-
CASSPQADTQYF
TGTGCCAGCAGCCCCCAGGCAGATACGCAGTATTTT
>TRBJ1-4|TRBV6-1|-|-
CASRRTTSDEKLFF
TGTGCCAGCAGAAGGACAACTTCAGATGAAAAACTGTTTTTT
>TRBJ1-1|TRBV20-1|-|-
CSASQGINDGTEAFF
TGCAGTGCTAGTCAGGGAATAAATGATGGGACTGAAGCTTTCTTT
>TRBJ2-1|TRBV30|-|TRBD1
CAWSVGQGAYNEQFF
TGTGCCTGGAGTGTAGGGCAGGGGGCCTACAATGAGCAGTTCTTC
>TRBJ2-1|TRBV25-1|few|TRBD2
CASSGSAGVANEQFF
TGTGCCAGCAGTGGCTCAGCGGGAGTCGCCAATGAGCAGTTCTTC
>TRBJ1-1|TRBV5-1|-|-
CASSLRLRNTEAFF
TGCGCCAGCAGCTTGAGACTGAGGAACACTGAAGCTTTCTTT
>TRBJ2-7|TRBV27|-|TRBD1
CASNPKGQGDSGVYEQYF
TGTGCCAGCAATCCTAAAGGACAGGGGGATTCGGGTGTTTACGAGCAGTACTTC
>TRBJ1-1|TRBV29-1|-|TRBD1
CSARGLGNTEAFF
TGCAGCGCCAGGGGGCTGGGGAACACTGAAGCTTTCTTT
>TRBJ2-1|TRBV4-2|-|TRBD2
CASSQTLADVSGEQFF
TGTGCCAGCAGCCAGACACTAGCGGATGTGTCGGGTGAGCAGTTCTTC
>TRBJ1-5|TRBV6-1|-|-
CATDTPNSNQPQHF
TGTGCCACCGATACACCAAATAGCAATCAGCCCCAGCATTTT
>TRBJ1-2|TRBV7-6|-|-
CASSSDLTGIGGYTF
TGTGCCAGCAGCTCCGACCTAACAGGGATAGGTGGCTACACCTTC
>TRBJ1-5|TRBV2|-|TRBD1
CASRQPGQSYYSNQPQHF
TGTGCCAGCAGACAACCGGGACAGAGTTATTATAGCAATCAGCCCCAGCATTTT
>TRBJ2-7|TRBV20-1|-|TRBD1
CSASRPDRGGFNEQYF
TGCAGTGCTAGTCGACCTGACAGGGGGGGGTTTAACGAGCAGTACTTC
>TRBJ1-1|TRBV18|-|TRBD1
CASSDRGQTEAFF
TGTGCCAGCTCAGACAGGGGGCAAACTGAAGCTTTCTTT
>TRBJ2-6|TRBV19|-|-
CASTPDSSGANVLTF
TGTGCCAGTACCCCGGACAGCTCTGGGGCCAACGTCCTGACTTTC
>TRBJ2-3|TRBV7-8|-|TRBD2
CASSLRLAGGVDTQYF
TGTGCCAGCAGCTTGCGACTAGCGGGAGGAGTAGATACGCAGTATTTT
>TRBJ2-1|TRBV7-8|-|TRBD1
CASSLIPGQDNEQFF
TGTGCCAGCAGCTTAATACCGGGACAGGACAATGAGCAGTTCTTC
>TRBJ1-6|TRBV20-1|-|-
CSASPGQNSPLHF
TGCAGTGCTAGTCCAGGGCAGAATTCACCCCTCCACTTT
>TRBJ2-5|TRBV5-6|-|TRBD2
CASRYELREVHQETQYF
TGTGCCAGCAGATACGAACTACGGGAGGTACACCAAGAGACCCAGTACTTC
>TRBJ2-6|TRBV6-5|-|-
CASSLRQAGANVLTF
TGTGCCAGCAGCCTAAGACAGGCTGGGGCCAACGTCCTGACTTTC
>TRBJ1-1|TRBV19|-|-
CASSWVQADTEAFF
TGTGCCAGTAGTTGGGTACAGGCAGACACTGAAGCTTTCTTT
>TRBJ2-5|TRBV15|-|TRBD2
CATGRGDETQYF
TGTGCCACCGGGCGGGGGGATGAGACCCAGTACTTC
>TRBJ2-6|TRBV11-1|-|-
CASSLGASGANVLTF
TGTGCCAGCAGCCTGGGGGCCTCTGGGGCCAACGTCCTGACTTTC
>TRBJ2-3|TRBV7-2|-|-
CASSILASTDTQYF
TGTGCCAGCAGCATACTAGCATCTACAGATACGCAGTATTTT
>TRBJ1-5|TRBV2|-|-
CASSDSSLSNQPQHF
TGTGCCAGCAGTGATTCCAGTCTTAGCAATCAGCCCCAGCATTTT
>TRBJ2-2|TRBV4-2|-|TRBD2
CASSLGLAGGPGTGELFF
TGTGCCAGCAGCCTGGGACTAGCGGGAGGGCCAGGAACCGGGGAGCTGTTTTTT
>TRBJ2-7|TRBV27|-|TRBD1
CASRRGQGLVSYEQYF
TGTGCCAGCAGGCGGGGACAGGGCTTGGTGAGTTACGAGCAGTACTTC
>TRBJ2-7|TRBV30|few|-
CAWNSPSSEQYF
TGTGCCTGGAACTCTCCCTCCTCCGAGCAGTACTTC
>TRBJ2-7|TRBV6-4|-|-
CASRAANEQYF
TGTGCCAGCAGAGCCGCGAACGAGCAGTACTTC
>TRBJ2-2|TRBV7-7|few|TRBD2
CASSLERDGELFF
TGTGCCAGCAGCTTAGAGCGGGACGGGGAGCTGTTTTTT
>TRBJ1-2|TRBV11-2|-|-
CASSSRTAGANYGYTF
TGTGCCAGCAGCTCACGGACAGCGGGAGCTAACTATGGCTACACCTTC
>TRBJ1-4|TRBV6-5|-|-
CAIINEKLFF
TGTGCCATCATTAATGAAAAACTGTTTTTT
>TRBJ1-1|TRBV6-5|-|TRBD1
CASRTGTGVNEAFF
TGTGCCAGCAGAACGGGGACAGGGGTGAATGAAGCTTTCTTT
>TRBJ2-7|TRBV28|-|-
CASSPSSSYEQYF
TGTGCCAGCAGTCCATCTAGCTCCTACGAGCAGTACTTC
>TRBJ1-1|TRBV9|-|TRBD1
CASSVGQGRPEAFF
TGTGCCAGCAGCGTGGGACAGGGGAGGCCTGAAGCTTTCTTT
>TRBJ2-7|TRBV6-2/TRBV6-3|-|TRBD1
CASSKTGITYEQYF
TGTGCCAGCAGTAAGACAGGGATCACCTACGAGCAGTACTTC
>TRBJ2-5|TRBV4-2|-|-
CASSQVSGVKGETQYF
TGTGCCAGCAGCCAAGTCTCGGGTGTTAAGGGGGAGACCCAGTACTTC
>TRBJ1-4|TRBV10-3|-|-
CAISSLTDEKLFF
TGTGCCATCAGTTCCTTGACTGATGAAAAACTGTTTTTT
>TRBJ2-7|TRBV7-8|-|TRBD2
CASSLGTSGGGYEQYF
TGTGCCAGCAGCTTAGGGACTAGCGGGGGGGGCTACGAGCAGTACTTC
>TRBJ1-6|TRBV18|-|TRBD1
CASSPPGQGRSPLHF
TGTGCCAGCTCACCGCCCGGACAGGGAAGGTCACCCCTCCACTTT
>TRBJ2-1|TRBV5-1|-|TRBD2
CASSIGTSGRALWNEQFF
TGCGCCAGCAGCATAGGGACTAGCGGGAGGGCCCTCTGGAATGAGCAGTTCTTC